This record looks at one T cell receptor beta chain sequence and its context. Data came from immunoSEQ multiplex PCR; TCRdb stores just in-frame clones and leaves some out. This table holds under 450,000 clones, over 90% found once. This sample was taken from a study of shared T cell receptors in the human thymus. This CDR3 contains 18 residues. V lost 5 bases to trimming and J lost 0 bases; unmatched junction nucleotides: 13. Germline V gene lookup returns CDR1 MNHEY and CDR2 SMNVEV (reference sequence). Material: thymocytes. V usage is TRBV27 and J usage is TRBJ2-3; TRBD2 matches 8 bases. The sequence was collected from a human donor. The CDR3 is CASSVRRREAYSTDTQYF. CDR3 DNA: TGTGCCAGCAGTGTCCGACGGCGGGAGGCTTATAGCACAGATACGCAGTATTTT.